This T cell receptor (beta chain) was profiled in a study of blood T cell repertoires in COVID-19. As for the study in general: Researchers got acute and convalescent COVID-19 samples from the United States, Italy and Spain. PBMCs, B-cell-depleted T cells, or T cells provided the cDNA or gDNA that made up the material.

As originally analysed: Estimated nucleated cell counts came from reference gene primer amplification. Using immunoSEQ multiplex PCR, the repertoire was profiled, and TCRdb retains in-frame clones only, with some absent. That table gives V, J and clone size, and the DNA gave D and trimming. Among roughly 39,000 clones listed, approximately 88% were seen once. The germline V and J ends were trimmed by 2 bases and 3 bases, with 11 bases remaining between them. CDR3 size: 15 residues. Per germline, CDR1 SGHAT and CDR2 FQDESV (reference sequence). The source material was peripheral blood. The TCR comes from a woman aged 70 to 79 with acute or convalescent COVID-19. The chain uses TRBV11-1 and TRBJ2-1, with unresolved D. CDR3 in amino acids: CASSLFALDYNEQFF. The CDR3 DNA follows: TGTGCCAGCAGCTTATTCGCACTCGACTACAATGAGCAGTTCTTC. The whole variable domain, remainder taken from reference TRBV11-1 and TRBJ2-1, is EAEVAQSPRYKITEKSQAVAFWCDPISGHATLYWYRQILGQGPELLVQFQDESVVDDSQLPKDRFSAERLKGVDSTLKIQPAELGDSAMYLCASSLFALDYNEQFFGPGTRLTVL.